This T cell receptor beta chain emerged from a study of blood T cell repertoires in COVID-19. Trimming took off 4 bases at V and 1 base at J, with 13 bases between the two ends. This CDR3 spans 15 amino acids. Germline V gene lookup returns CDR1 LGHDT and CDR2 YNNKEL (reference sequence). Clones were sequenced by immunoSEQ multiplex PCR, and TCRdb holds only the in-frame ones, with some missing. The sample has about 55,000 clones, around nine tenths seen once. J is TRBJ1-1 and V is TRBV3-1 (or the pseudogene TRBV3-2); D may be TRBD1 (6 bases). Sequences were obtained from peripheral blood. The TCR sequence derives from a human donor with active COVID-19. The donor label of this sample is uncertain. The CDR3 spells CASSPLGQPNTEAFF. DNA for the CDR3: TGTGCCAGCAGCCCCCTGGGACAACCGAACACTGAAGCTTTCTTT.